This TCR beta chain appears in the sequencing data of a study of human T cells and chemical hapten exposure. The overall study: TCR yields per sample varied mostly from small pooled library volume differences.

There are many counts of this clonotype. Its antigen is unidentified. Unique molecular identifiers were linked by the library to individual cDNA molecules. TCRdb reprocessed the RACE reads via MiXCR and lists one record per CDR3 protein. The table lists more than 75,000 distinct CDR3 sequences, around 8.7% of them singletons. General study results and limits: TCRs above 1 in 1000 frequency stayed constant with DPC sensitization.

Documented time point: healthy volunteer bleed at 6 weeks. From whole blood left unfractionated, total RNA was extracted. Germline lookup yields CDR1 DFQATT and CDR2 SNEGSKA (reference sequence). The V and J ends lost 0 bases and 7 bases, in that order; junction bases with no gene match: 10. CDR3 size: 16 residues. The sequenced sample consisted of whole blood. The chain employs TRBV20-1 and TRBJ2-2; TRBD2 aligns across 8 bases. The source of this sequence is a male donor in good health. Some clones in this sample may be carry-over from other donors' samples. For the CDR3, the DNA is TGCAGTGCTAGAGATGGAGATAGCGGGATCAGCGGGGAGCTGTTTTTT. This translates into CSARDGDSGISGELFF.